Listed below are T cell receptor beta chains from one sample, sequenced in a study of blood T cells in healthy people across ages. TCRdb redid the calling of the 5' RACE reads with MiXCR, one entry per CDR3 protein. The profile shows about 1.4 million distinct CDR3 sequences, 59% of them singletons. Sequencing input: blood. The receptor source for this set is a man aged 18 to 29 in good health. Both conserved end residues are part of each CDR3. Fields, in order: clone size, V gene, D gene, J gene, CDR3 length, CDR3 DNA, CDR3 protein. The D gene is left open where the match is weak. Clone size is given for some rows only: seen once, a few or many times, or a class if the clone is expanded.

size: .; V: TRBV6-5; D: .; J: TRBJ2-7; length: 15; DNA: TGTGCCAGCAGTTTGACCCCGGACAGTTCCTACGAGCAGTACTTC; CDR3: CASSLTPDSSYEQYF
size: .; V: TRBV29-1; D: .; J: TRBJ2-3; length: 17; DNA: TGCAGCGTTGCGCCCTTTCAGGCGGCAGGGGACACAGATACGCAGTATTTT; CDR3: CSVAPFQAAGDTDTQYF
size: .; V: TRBV6-2/TRBV6-3; D: .; J: TRBJ2-5; length: 15; DNA: TGTGCCAGCAGCCGCGGGGTAGACCTCCGGGAGACCCAGTACTTC; CDR3: CASSRGVDLRETQYF
size: many; V: TRBV5-1; D: TRBD1; J: TRBJ1-1; length: 14; DNA: TGCGCCAGTAGCCGAGGGGGCTTGAACACTGAAGCTTTCTTT; CDR3: CASSRGGLNTEAFF
size: .; V: TRBV4-3; D: TRBD2; J: TRBJ2-3; length: 19; DNA: TGCGCCAGCAGCCAAGATCTAGCGGGGGGAGGTCGTAGCACAGATACGCAGTATTTT; CDR3: CASSQDLAGGGRSTDTQYF
size: .; V: TRBV5-6; D: .; J: TRBJ1-1; length: 11; DNA: TGTGCCAGCAGCTTGGCCGATGAAGCTTTCTTT; CDR3: CASSLADEAFF
size: .; V: TRBV27; D: .; J: TRBJ1-1; length: 18; DNA: TGTGCCAGTCGCGTACGGGGGCTCATAAGCTCGATGGACACTGAAGCTTTCTTT; CDR3: CASRVRGLISSMDTEAFF
size: .; V: TRBV7-2; D: TRBD2; J: TRBJ2-3; length: 16; DNA: TGTCCCAGCAGCTCGAGACTAGCGGGGGGCATAAATACGCAGTATTTT; CDR3: CPSSSRLAGGINTQYF
size: few; V: TRBV9; D: TRBD2; J: TRBJ2-3; length: 14; DNA: TGTGCCAGCAGCGTAGAGGGGTGGGGGGGTACGCAGTATTTT; CDR3: CASSVEGWGGTQYF
size: .; V: TRBV29-1; D: .; J: TRBJ1-2; length: 13; DNA: TGCAGCGTTGAATACGGGTCGGTCTATGGCTACACCTTC; CDR3: CSVEYGSVYGYTF
size: .; V: TRBV27; D: TRBD2; J: TRBJ2-7; length: 15; DNA: TGTGCCAGCAGTACTAGCGGGAGGACCTTCTACGAGCAGTACTTC; CDR3: CASSTSGRTFYEQYF
size: .; V: TRBV4-1; D: .; J: TRBJ2-1; length: 16; DNA: TGCGCCAGCAGCCAAGATCAGGGGGGCCGGGAAAATGAGCAGTTCTTC; CDR3: CASSQDQGGRENEQFF
size: .; V: TRBV9; D: .; J: TRBJ2-1; length: 16; DNA: TGTGCCAGCAGCCCCCGGGTTTTAAGCTCCTACAATGAGCAGTTCTTC; CDR3: CASSPRVLSSYNEQFF
size: few; V: TRBV7-9; D: .; J: TRBJ1-1; length: 11; DNA: TGTGCCAGCAGCTCCTCAGAAGAAGCTTTCTTT; CDR3: CASSSSEEAFF
size: .; V: TRBV6-2/TRBV6-3; D: TRBD1; J: TRBJ2-7; length: 17; DNA: TGTGCCAGCAGTTACGTTCCACCCGGGACAGGGTCCTACGAGCAGTACTTC; CDR3: CASSYVPPGTGSYEQYF
size: .; V: TRBV7-6; D: TRBD1; J: TRBJ2-7; length: 15; DNA: TGTGCCAGCAGCTCACTAGGGACAGAGGGGTACGAGCAGTACTTC; CDR3: CASSSLGTEGYEQYF
size: few; V: TRBV4-1; D: TRBD1; J: TRBJ1-2; length: 16; DNA: TGCGCCAGCAGCCAAGAATGGACAGGAGGGCTTTATGGCTACACCTTC; CDR3: CASSQEWTGGLYGYTF
size: .; V: TRBV9; D: .; J: TRBJ2-4; length: 16; DNA: TGTGCCAGCAGCCCCCGGCGGTCTGTTGAGATGGACATTCAGTACTTC; CDR3: CASSPRRSVEMDIQYF
size: .; V: TRBV29-1; D: TRBD2; J: TRBJ2-1; length: 12; DNA: TGCAGCGTTAGCGGGGGCTACAATGAGCAGTTCTTC; CDR3: CSVSGGYNEQFF